The entry below gives a single T cell receptor beta chain sequence along with its context. Its antigen remains unknown. The sample is drawn from a study of T cell responses to AZD1222 COVID-19 vaccine. Study observations and caveats: Clonal diversity may have been underestimated in mostly white British donors. Dominant CD4 TCR responses targeted spike regions 160-218 and 743-854. Reportedly, nearly half the spike-specific TCRs target unmutated variant regions. At study baseline, merely roughly 6 AZD1222 recipients were seropositive.

The assay was immunoSEQ multiplex PCR, and TCRdb's table has in-frame clones only and misses some. Of about 140,000 clones listed, 89% are singletons. The V gene's germline CDR1 is SQVTM and CDR2 ANQGSEA. Trimming took 4 bases from V and 1 from J; bases not matched to a gene: 3. The CDR3 totals 14 residues. The sequencing used peripheral blood, collected on day 0 of AZD1222 vaccination. The sequence was obtained from an adult in good health. The V and J genes are TRBV29-1 and TRBJ1-5, with 8 bases aligning to TRBD1. The CDR3 DNA sequence: TGCAGCGTTGTAACAGGGGGGAGCAATCAGCCCCAGCATTTT. This encodes CSVVTGGSNQPQHF.